These 8 T cell receptor beta chains came from one sample sequenced in a study of OX40 agonist ivuxolimab in advanced cancers. Only in-frame clones appear in the TCRdb table, and some are missing; sequencing was by immunoSEQ multiplex PCR. The table lists over 40,000 clones, 65% to 85% of them singletons. This material consisted of CD4+ or CD8+ T cells sorted from blood, taken in a trial of the OX40 agonist ivuxolimab. Receptors were obtained from an adult with an advanced solid tumor such as melanoma, head and neck, liver or kidney cancer.

The chain joins TRBV19 to TRBJ1-5, with TRBD1 matching over 9 bases. In germline, CDR1 is LNHDA, CDR2 SQIVND (reference sequence). V lost 3 bases, J lost 5 bases, and 5 bases stayed unmatched. The CDR3 has 15 residues. The CDR3 nucleotides read TGTGCCAGTAGTATGGTTCGGACAGGGGATCAGCCCCAGCATTTT. This codes for CASSMVRTGDQPQHF.

This sequence joins TRBV9 and TRBJ2-3; D remains unclear. There are 15 residues in the CDR3. Deletions cut 0 bases from V and 0 bases from J, with 8 bases between. In germline, CDR1 is SGDLS, CDR2 YYNGEE. This chain's CDR3 is CASSVGTSSTDTQYF. The CDR3 DNA sequence: TGTGCCAGCAGCGTAGGAACGTCTAGCACAGATACGCAGTATTTT.

The gene calls are TRBV5-1 and TRBJ1-1; 7 positions match TRBD1. Germline V gives CDR1 SGHRS, CDR2 YFSETQ. This CDR3 has 14 residues. V shed 4 bases and J 5 bases; nucleotides not matched to a gene: 8. The CDR3 loop reads CASSDGQVLTEAFF. The CDR3 DNA is TGCGCCAGCAGCGATGGACAGGTCTTAACTGAAGCTTTCTTT. Filled out from reference TRBV5-1 and TRBJ1-1, the complete variable domain reads KAGVTQTPRYLIKTRGQQVTLSCSPISGHRSVSWYQQTPGQGLQFLFEYFSETQRNKGNFPGRFSGRQFSNSRSEMNVSTLELGDSALYLCASSDGQVLTEAFFGQGTRLTVV.

This chain links TRBV27 with TRBJ1-1; a possible D gene is TRBD1 (5 bases). CDR1 and CDR2 (germline): MNHEY, SMNVEV (reference sequence). V lost 6 bases and J lost 7, with 15 bases in between. The CDR3 sequence is 13 residues long. The CDR3, as DNA: TGTGCCAGCAGCTCCTATCGACAGATTGAAGCTTTCTTT. This translates into CASSSYRQIEAFF.

This clone was observed a single time. CDR3 protein: CASSLGHLTDTQYF. Here the CDR3 DNA reads TGCGCCAGCAGCTTGGGACACCTCACAGATACGCAGTATTTT. The chain uses TRBV5-1 and TRBJ2-3; no clear D gene. Per germline, CDR1 SGHRS and CDR2 YFSETQ. The CDR3 spans 14 residues. V lost 0 bases and J 2 bases, leaving 7 bases between the germline ends.

This clone occurred once. The gene calls are TRBV20-1 and TRBJ2-3, with D hard to call. The CDR3 is 11 residues long. CDR1 and CDR2 from the germline V gene are DFQATT and SNEGSKA (reference sequence). V was trimmed by 7 bases and J by 2 bases, leaving 7 bases between them. The CDR3 nucleotides read TGCAGTGGCCTAGTCACAGATACGCAGTATTTT. Amino acids: CSGLVTDTQYF.

V usage is TRBV30 and J usage is TRBJ2-3, with TRBD1 matching 8 bases. Per the germline V gene, CDR1 is GTSNPN and CDR2 is SVGIG (reference sequence). The CDR3 is 13 amino acids. The trim removed 3 bases at V and 4 bases at J, leaving 3 bases unmatched. The DNA for the CDR3 is TGTGCCTGGAGAGTACAGGGGGCAGATACGCAGTATTTT. Translation: CAWRVQGADTQYF.

The chain combines TRBV14 with TRBJ2-7; perhaps TRBD1 as D (5 bases). CDR3 size: 13 residues. Trimming pared 3 bases from V and 2 bases from J, leaving 8 bases between. The germline V gene encodes CDR1 SGHDN and CDR2 FVKESK. For the CDR3, the DNA is TGTGCCAGCAGCCAGACAGTTCCCTACGAGCAGTACTTC. Translating it yields CASSQTVPYEQYF.